This is a list of T cell receptor beta chains from one sample in a study of CD8 T cells in Susac syndrome. MiXCR, applied by TCRdb to the immunoSEQ multiplex PCR reads, yields one record per CDR3 protein. This sample has 85,000 to 120,000 distinct CDR3 sequences, with 94% found just once. Sequenced input: CD8+ T cells from PBMCs. Source of these receptors: a human donor with Susac syndrome. The CDR3 runs from the conserved cysteine through the conserved F or W. Each record gives: D gene, J gene, V gene, clone size, CDR3 DNA, CDR3 protein. D genes are given only for firm matches. Some rows mark clone size as missing; the rest say once, few, many or name a class of expanded clone.

- | TRBJ1-6 | TRBV3-1 | - | TGTGCCAGCAGCCCCTGGACAGATAATTCACCCCTCCACTTT | CASSPWTDNSPLHF
- | TRBJ2-7 | TRBV7-2 | - | TGTGCCAGCAGCTTAGAGATGGTTAGCTCCTACGAGCAGTACTTC | CASSLEMVSSYEQYF
TRBD1 | TRBJ1-2 | TRBV27 | - | TGTGCCAGTAGACAGGGGGTCTATGGCTACACCTTC | CASRQGVYGYTF
- | TRBJ1-2 | TRBV20-1 | - | TGCAGTGCAAGGGTGGGCAGATCTAACTATGGCTACACCTTC | CSARVGRSNYGYTF
- | TRBJ2-5 | TRBV7-9 | - | TGTGCCAGCAGCGCCCGGGTTAAGGGAGGAGAGACCCAGTACTTC | CASSARVKGGETQYF
- | TRBJ1-5 | TRBV18 | - | TGTGCCAGCTCACCGACTTACAGGACCCAGCCCCAGCATTTT | CASSPTYRTQPQHF
- | TRBJ2-3 | TRBV9 | - | TGTGCCAGCAGCGTAAGGACAGAGACCCGCACAGATACGCAGTATTTT | CASSVRTETRTDTQYF
- | TRBJ2-2 | TRBV2 | - | TGTGCCAGCAGGGACAGCGGGAACACCGGGGAGCTGTTTTTT | CASRDSGNTGELFF
- | TRBJ2-3 | TRBV11-2 | - | TGTGCCAGCAGGGCTACAGATACGCAGTATTTT | CASRATDTQYF
- | TRBJ2-3 | TRBV12-3/TRBV12-4 | - | TGTGCCAGCAGTTTCGAGGGCTTCCCAAGAACAGATACGCAGTATTTT | CASSFEGFPRTDTQYF
- | TRBJ1-2 | TRBV27 | - | TGTGCCAGCAGACCCTCGGGACCGAACTATGGCTACACCTTC | CASRPSGPNYGYTF
- | TRBJ2-7 | TRBV9 | - | TGTGCCAGCAGCGTAAGGGCAGGCGACTCCTACGAGCAGTACTTC | CASSVRAGDSYEQYF
- | TRBJ2-3 | TRBV29-1 | - | TGCAGCGTTGACCCCCGGAAGGTGGCAGCTAGCACAGATACGCAGTATTTT | CSVDPRKVAASTDTQYF
TRBD1 | TRBJ2-7 | TRBV9 | - | TGTGCCAGCAGCTGTCGACGGGACAGGGTTACCTACGAGCAGTACTTC | CASSCRRDRVTYEQYF
- | TRBJ2-3 | TRBV13 | - | TGTGCCAGCAGCTTCCGGACAAGCACAGATACGCAGTATTTT | CASSFRTSTDTQYF
TRBD1 | TRBJ1-4 | TRBV3-1 | once | TGTGCCAGCAGCCAATTACAGGGGGCGAGGAATGAAAAACTGTTTTTT | CASSQLQGARNEKLFF